The entry that follows covers one T cell receptor beta chain sequence. The CDR3 has 14 amino acids. V lost 6 bases, J lost 4 bases, and 13 bases lay in between. The germline CDR1 and CDR2 sequences are LNHDA and SQIVND (reference sequence). The method was immunoSEQ multiplex PCR; TCRdb's version includes in-frame clones alone and lacks a portion of them. The data contain a few hundred thousand clones, around 80% of them singletons. The data were taken from a study of blood T cell repertoires in COVID-19. The chain joins TRBV19 to TRBJ1-5; tentative D call: TRBD1 (5 bases). The sequenced material came from peripheral blood. This receptor was identified in a woman younger than 30 with acute or convalescent COVID-19. The CDR3 DNA reads TGTGCCAGTAGCCCCCCCGACAGAAATCAGCCCCAGCATTTT. Residues: CASSPPDRNQPQHF.